The T cell receptor beta chain described here comes from a study of blood T cell repertoires in COVID-19 (dated by TCRdb to between 2020 and 2021). Looking at the study overall: Samples covering the acute and convalescent phases of COVID-19 were provided by collaborators in the United States, Italy and Spain. The material from the prospective study consisted of cDNA or gDNA derived from T cells, B-cell-depleted T cells, or PBMCs. The dataset comprised deeply sampled blood TCRbeta repertoires from subjects exposed to, actively infected with, or recovered from COVID-19. The repertoires were released in a freely available public database intended as a resource for research on the immune response to SARS-CoV-2. Samples were obtained from the ongoing ImmuneRACE study (first 160 participants) and from over 1,000 subjects provided by 6 global collaborators. A de-identified subject ID, COVID-19 status, age in years and sex were almost always included in the sample metadata. Where available, HLA class I and class II types were obtained from metadata supplied by the sample provider rather than from assay-based typing. Study-level results and caveats: The quantity of clinical and demographic metadata differed by source and by participant and was supplied without curation.

In Seattle, one collaborating source enrolled patients while the infection was active and tracked those patients longitudinally over the course of disease. Whole blood was collected in K2EDTA tubes by collaborating institutions according to the institutions' own protocols. For TCRbeta analysis, collaborators shipped samples as frozen whole blood, isolated PBMCs, or DNA extracted from either of those sample types. TCRbeta CDR3 regions were amplified from genomic DNA using the immunoSEQ Assay, a bias-controlled multiplex PCR. The paper's processing steps were these. The number of nucleated cells in each sample was estimated by amplification of reference gene primers within the assay. To quantify the absolute abundance of each unique TCRbeta CDR3 rearrangement, sequence reads were collapsed and filtered. For each sample, productive Simpson clonality was calculated as the square root of Simpson's diversity index over productive rearrangements. TCRdb obtained this table from immuneACCESS and retained in-frame rearrangements with V and J assigned. These tables miss some clones; where compared with another copy, unresolved V genes account for less than half of the shortfall, and the remainder is unexplained. V and J calls and clone size are given by that table; D and trimming were obtained from the DNA. The sample has around 300,000 clones on record, nearly 90% of them singletons. The ten largest clones take up 1% of the sample.

Turning to this clone: There is no known antigen for this receptor. The sample holds no much larger clone one base away, and base qualities are not on file.

This receptor was identified in a middle-aged woman with COVID-19, enrolled during active disease. Sample: peripheral blood.

CDR3 region: CASSVERRVGNSPLHF. Here is the DNA: TGTGCCAGCAGCGTAGAGCGCAGGGTGGGGAATTCACCCCTCCACTTT. The receptor chain draws on TRBV9 and TRBJ1-6, with TRBD1 perhaps the D gene, on 5 matching bases. Looking up the germline V gene yields CDR1 SGDLS and CDR2 YYNGEE. The CDR3 measures 16 amino acids from cysteine to phenylalanine. Only CDR3 DNA is held: 48 bases, read in frame from base 1. Trimming at the junction amounts to 0 bases on V and 7 bases on J, and the germline ends lie 14 bases apart.